These 9 T cell receptor beta chains were sequenced from one sample in a study of OX40 agonist ivuxolimab in advanced cancers. Measured with immunoSEQ multiplex PCR; TCRdb has only the in-frame clones, and not every one. The sample has some 86,000 clones; about 83% are singletons. The specimen was CD4+ or CD8+ T cells sorted from blood, collected in a trial of the OX40 agonist ivuxolimab. These receptors came from an adult with an advanced solid tumor such as melanoma, head and neck, liver or kidney cancer.

The chain uses TRBV6-1 and TRBJ1-2, with D maybe TRBD1 (5 bases). Germline V gene sequence: CDR1 MNHNS, CDR2 SASEGT. The CDR3 has 14 amino acids. The V and J ends lost 3 bases and 6 bases respectively, with 14 bases between them. The CDR3 protein is CASSESGGVDGYTF. DNA of the CDR3: TGTGCCAGCAGTGAGTCTGGAGGGGTCGATGGCTACACCTTC.

The chain joins TRBV28 to TRBJ2-7; 8 bases match TRBD1. This CDR3 contains 14 residues. Germline CDR1 and CDR2: MDHEN and SYDVKM. Trimming cost V 5 bases and J 10 bases; bases outside gene matches: 13. The CDR3: CASSPALGQGAQYF. As DNA, the CDR3 is TGTGCCAGCAGTCCGGCCCTTGGACAGGGCGCACAGTACTTC.

This chain links TRBV6-1 with TRBJ2-1; D not resolved. The ends were cut back, 4 bases at V and 8 bases at J, with 9 bases in the middle. CDR1 and CDR2 (germline): MNHNS, SASEGT. The CDR3 length is 12 residues. The DNA of the CDR3 is TGTGCCAGCAGTGTGTCATGGTATGAGCAGTTCTTC. Translated, it gives CASSVSWYEQFF.

The chain has TRBV15 and TRBJ2-5; no clear D. V lost 1 base to trimming and J lost 3 bases, with 9 bases between them. Germline assignment: CDR1 LNHNV and CDR2 YYDKDF (reference sequence). CDR3 length: 14 residues. The CDR3 spells CATSRARREETQYF. CDR3 DNA sequence: TGTGCCACCAGCAGAGCACGGCGTGAAGAGACCCAGTACTTC. Full variable domain (missing parts from reference TRBV15 and TRBJ2-5): DAMVIQNPRYQVTQFGKPVTLSCSQTLNHNVMYWYQQKSSQAPKLLFHYYDKDFNNEADTPDNFQSRRPNTSFCFLDIRSPGLGDTAMYLCATSRARREETQYFGPGTRLLVL.

The V call is TRBV7-3, the J call TRBJ2-7; a possible D gene is TRBD2 (7 bases). The V end lost 2 bases, the J end lost 1 base, and 15 bases lay between the germline ends. This CDR3 is 16 amino acids long. Germline loops: CDR1 SGHTA, CDR2 FQGTGA. CDR3 loop: CASSLLGGDSSYEQYF. The CDR3 nucleotides are TGTGCCAGCAGCTTACTAGGGGGGGACTCTTCCTACGAGCAGTACTTC.

In this sample, this clone turned up a few times. The chain links TRBV30 to TRBJ2-7, with 13 bases fitting TRBD2. The CDR3 is 13 amino acids. The J segment lost 5 bases and the V segment lost 5 bases, leaving 3 bases of the junction unmatched. Looked up from germline, CDR1 is GTSNPN and CDR2 is SVGIG (reference sequence). This CDR3 is CAWGTSGADEQYF. The CDR3 region has the DNA TGTGCCTGGGGGACTAGCGGGGCCGACGAGCAGTACTTC.

The chain couples TRBV2 to TRBJ1-5; the match to TRBD1 covers 7 bases. The V and J ends lost 4 bases and 3 bases, in that order; junction bases with no gene match: 3. The CDR3 covers 14 residues. Germline V CDR1 and CDR2: SNHLY, FYNNEI. The CDR3 coding sequence is TGTGCCAGCAGTGGGGGGACAGACAATCAGCCCCAGCATTTT. Its translation: CASSGGTDNQPQHF.

The chain carries TRBV28 and TRBJ1-5; 7 nucleotides line up with TRBD1. Per germline, CDR1 MDHEN and CDR2 SYDVKM. The CDR3 is 20 amino acids. V was clipped by 6 bases and J by 7 bases; unmatched bases: 27. As DNA, the CDR3 is TGTGCCAGCAGCCCCTTCCCGGGGGCAGGGGGGTTAATCGATTCCCAGCCCCAGCATTTT. This translates into CASSPFPGAGGLIDSQPQHF.

The gene calls are TRBV6-6 and TRBJ1-1; D is unclear. Between the trimmed V and J ends, which lost 5 bases and 2 bases, there was a span of 12 bases. CDR3 length: 14 amino acids. Per germline, CDR1 MNHNY and CDR2 SVGAGI (reference sequence). The CDR3 here is CASSVERVNTEAFF. The CDR3 DNA reads TGTGCCAGCAGTGTCGAGAGGGTTAACACTGAAGCTTTCTTT.